These 7 T cell receptor beta chains came from one sample sequenced in a study of blood T cell repertoires in COVID-19. The data were produced by immunoSEQ multiplex PCR, yet TCRdb's version contains in-frame clones alone and is incomplete. The sample consists of about 140,000 clones, 65% to 85% of them appearing once. The sequenced sample consisted of peripheral blood. These receptors were obtained from a human donor in a cohort sampled during active COVID-19.

The J gene is TRBJ1-1, the V gene TRBV24-1; a possible D gene is TRBD1 (5 bases). The CDR3 spans 16 residues. From germline, CDR1 is KGHDR and CDR2 SFDVKD. V was trimmed by 3 bases and J by 2 bases, leaving 15 bases between them. The CDR3 here is CATSDGALWGNTEAFF. The DNA of the CDR3 is TGTGCCACCAGTGATGGGGCATTATGGGGCAACACTGAAGCTTTCTTT.

V usage is TRBV7-9 and J usage is TRBJ2-7; 8 bases match TRBD1. Unmatched junction bases numbered 15, after V lost 4 bases and J lost 1 base. Germline lookup yields CDR1 SEHNR and CDR2 FQNEAQ (reference sequence). The CDR3 extends over 18 amino acids. The chain's CDR3 is CASSSRGQGPFFSYEQYF. As DNA, the CDR3 is TGTGCCAGCAGCTCCCGAGGACAGGGTCCATTTTTTTCCTACGAGCAGTACTTC.

This chain uses TRBV6-5 with TRBJ1-6; 8 bases are shared with TRBD1. The germline V gene has CDR1 MNHEY and CDR2 SVGAGI. The CDR3 covers 15 residues. The junction had 6 bases not matched to a gene; V was cut back by 4 bases and J by 7 bases. The CDR3 reads CASSSHRGTNSPLHF. The CDR3 nucleotides read TGTGCCAGCAGTTCCCACAGGGGGACGAATTCACCCCTCCACTTT.

The CDR3: CASRDSGLYEQYF. CDR3 DNA: TGTGCCAGCAGAGATTCGGGACTCTACGAGCAGTACTTC. This chain connects TRBV12-3 or TRBV12-4 to TRBJ2-7; a possible D gene is TRBD2 (6 bases). Trimming shortened V by 6 bases and J by 3 bases, and 12 bases separated the two germline ends. The length of the CDR3 is 13 residues.

The chain is built from TRBV6-6 and TRBJ1-4; the D gene is possibly TRBD1 (5 bases). Trimming pared 5 bases from V and 4 bases from J, leaving 11 bases between. The germline V gene encodes CDR1 MNHNY and CDR2 SVGAGI (reference sequence). The CDR3 sequence is 14 residues long. The CDR3 loop reads CASSNDRYNEKLFF. The CDR3 DNA reads TGTGCCAGCAGTAATGACAGATATAATGAAAAACTGTTTTTT.

The rearrangement links TRBV10-1 to TRBJ2-1, with 8 bases matching TRBD1. Per the germline V gene, CDR1 is WNHNN and CDR2 is SYGVQD (reference sequence). The V and J ends lost 6 bases and 11 bases, in that order; junction bases with no gene match: 9. This CDR3 has 13 residues. The CDR3 here is CASRQGQGRKQFF. Written as DNA, the CDR3 is TGCGCCAGCAGGCAAGGACAGGGTCGGAAGCAGTTCTTC.

The V and J genes are TRBV5-1 and TRBJ1-2, with a possible D match to TRBD1 (6 bases). This CDR3 comprises 13 residues. With 5 bases removed from V and 3 bases from J, the gap between germline ends came to 11 bases. Germline V gives CDR1 SGHRS, CDR2 YFSETQ. The CDR3 is CASSPQGDYGYTF. Written as DNA, the CDR3 is TGCGCCAGCAGTCCACAGGGTGACTATGGCTACACCTTC.